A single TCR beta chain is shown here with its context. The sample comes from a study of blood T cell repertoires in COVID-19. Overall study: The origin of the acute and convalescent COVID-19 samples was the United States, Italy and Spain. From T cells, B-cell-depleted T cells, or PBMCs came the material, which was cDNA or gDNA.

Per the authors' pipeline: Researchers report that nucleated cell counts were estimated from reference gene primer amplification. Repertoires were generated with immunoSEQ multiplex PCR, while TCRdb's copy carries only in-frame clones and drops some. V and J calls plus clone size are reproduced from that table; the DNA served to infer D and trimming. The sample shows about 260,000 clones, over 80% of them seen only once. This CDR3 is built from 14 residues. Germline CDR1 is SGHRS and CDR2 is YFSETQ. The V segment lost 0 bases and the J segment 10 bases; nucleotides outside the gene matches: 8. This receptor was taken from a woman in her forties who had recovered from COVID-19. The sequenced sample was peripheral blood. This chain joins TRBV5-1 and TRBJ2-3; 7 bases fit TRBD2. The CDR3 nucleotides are TGCGCCAGCAGCTTGGGGGGACTAACAAGAGCGCAGTATTTT. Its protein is CASSLGGLTRAQYF. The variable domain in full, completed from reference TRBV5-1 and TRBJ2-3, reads KAGVTQTPRYLIKTRGQQVTLSCSPISGHRSVSWYQQTPGQGLQFLFEYFSETQRNKGNFPGRFSGRQFSNSRSEMNVSTLELGDSALYLCASSLGGLTRAQYFGPGTRLTVL.